These 14 T cell receptor beta chains originate from one sample sequenced in a study of blood T cell repertoires in COVID-19. Measured with immunoSEQ multiplex PCR; TCRdb has only the in-frame clones, and not every one. The sample consists of 100,000 or so clones, around 81% of them appearing once. Source material: peripheral blood. The receptor source for this set is a man between 60 and 70 years old with acute or convalescent COVID-19.

This clone was observed a handful of times. The chain recombines TRBV6-1 with TRBJ1-5; D ambiguous. Trimming stripped 0 bases from V and 2 bases from J, with 11 bases between. The CDR3 has 16 residues. Germline V gene lookup returns CDR1 MNHNS and CDR2 SASEGT. The CDR3 sequence is CASSEASQSGNQPQHF. CDR3 nucleotides: TGTGCCAGCAGTGAAGCCTCACAGTCGGGCAATCAGCCCCAGCATTTT.

This clone appeared a few times. V usage is TRBV5-4 and J usage is TRBJ1-1; D is possibly TRBD1 (6 bases). Germline CDR1 is SGHNT and CDR2 is YYREEE (reference sequence). The CDR3 loop spans 12 amino acids. V was clipped by 0 bases and J by 10 bases, with 10 bases between them. The CDR3 coding sequence is TGTGCCAGCAGCTTGGACAGGGTGGCAGCTTTCTTT. Amino acid sequence: CASSLDRVAAFF.

The chain carries TRBV19 and TRBJ2-5; 7 positions match TRBD1. J was trimmed by 4 bases and V by 4 bases; bases with no gene match: 9. Looked up from germline, CDR1 is LNHDA and CDR2 is SQIVND (reference sequence). The CDR3 sequence is 15 residues long. CDR3 DNA: TGTGCCAGTAGTACAGGGACAGTTCTCTCAGAGACCCAGTACTTC. Amino acids: CASSTGTVLSETQYF.

This chain connects TRBV6-6 to TRBJ2-1, with TRBD2 matching over 14 bases. Germline V gives CDR1 MNHNY, CDR2 SVGAGI (reference sequence). This CDR3 contains 15 residues. V trimming: 4 bases; J trimming: 7 bases; junction bases outside the gene matches: 3. CDR3 loop: CASSSTSGGANEQFF. The CDR3 DNA reads as TGTGCCAGCAGTTCGACTAGCGGGGGGGCAAATGAGCAGTTCTTC.

This clone turned up a few times. The genes are TRBV5-6 and TRBJ2-7; 7 bases line up with TRBD1. Germline V CDR1 and CDR2: SGHDT, YYEEEE. The CDR3 sequence is 15 residues long. J lost 1 base, V lost 1 base, and 5 bases had no gene match. The CDR3 here is CASSLRRTGSYEQYF. CDR3 bases: TGTGCCAGCAGCTTGCGCCGGACAGGTTCCTACGAGCAGTACTTC.

There are a few counts of this clone. The chain uses TRBV7-3 and TRBJ1-6, with D uncertain. V gave up 0 bases and J gave up 8 bases, with 11 bases separating them. Germline CDR1 is SGHTA and CDR2 is FQGTGA. This CDR3 has 15 amino acids. The CDR3 sequence: CASSLTGKVHSPLHF. CDR3 coding DNA: TGTGCCAGCAGCTTAACCGGGAAGGTGCATTCACCCCTCCACTTT.

The chain carries TRBV19 and TRBJ1-5, with D tentatively TRBD1 (6 bases). Germline V gene data show CDR1 as LNHDA and CDR2 as SQIVND (reference sequence). Trimming removed 4 bases from V and 7 bases from J, with 20 bases in between. The length of the CDR3 is 16 residues. CDR3 sequence: CASSTQDRIRTQPQHF. CDR3 coding DNA: TGTGCCAGTAGTACCCAAGACAGGATTAGGACCCAGCCCCAGCATTTT.

The genes are TRBV10-3 and TRBJ2-1; the match to TRBD1 covers 9 bases. Unmatched junction bases numbered 7, after V lost 6 bases and J lost 10 bases. Germline assignment: CDR1 ENHRY and CDR2 SYGVKD. The CDR3 is 13 amino acids. In DNA, the CDR3 is TGTGCCATCAGGCCGGGACAGGGAAACGAGCAGTTCTTC. It translates to CAIRPGQGNEQFF.

The chain combines TRBV5-1 with TRBJ2-1, with TRBD1 matching 7 bases. Germline V gene data show CDR1 as SGHRS and CDR2 as YFSETQ. The CDR3 is 17 amino acids. V trimming: 3 bases; J trimming: 12 bases; junction bases outside the gene matches: 21. The CDR3 DNA reads TGCGCCAGCAGCTGGGAAACCGGGACAGATCTTTCGTTCGGGCAGTTCTTC. Its translation: CASSWETGTDLSFGQFF.

This clone has a handful of counts. The chain couples TRBV9 to TRBJ2-7; TRBD2 matches 9 bases. This CDR3 has 15 residues. The germline V gene has CDR1 SGDLS and CDR2 YYNGEE. With 2 bases clipped from V and 3 bases from J, the junction kept 6 bases outside the gene matches. The CDR3 spells CASSVQAGGFYEQYF. The CDR3 region has the DNA TGTGCCAGCAGCGTCCAAGCGGGGGGATTCTACGAGCAGTACTTC.

The V call is TRBV5-6, the J call TRBJ2-7; 8 bases fit TRBD2. The CDR3 totals 16 residues. CDR1 and CDR2 from the germline V gene are SGHDT and YYEEEE. After removal of 0 bases from V and 1 base from J, the junction contained 6 bases not matched to a gene. The CDR3 coding sequence is TGTGCCAGCAGCTTGGCCAGGGGCGGGGGGTCCTACGAGCAGTACGTC. Translation: CASSLARGGGSYEQYV.

The chain uses TRBV4-1 and TRBJ1-3, with D perhaps matching TRBD1 (5 bases). V lost 1 base to trimming and J lost 6 bases, with 10 bases between them. The germline V gene encodes CDR1 MGHRA and CDR2 YSYEKL. The CDR3 length is 14 residues. CDR3 sequence reads: CASSQVWDLNTIYF. For the CDR3, the DNA is TGCGCCAGCAGCCAAGTTTGGGACTTAAACACCATATATTTT.

The CDR3 loop is CASRRELAGFDEQFF. The CDR3 DNA reads as TGCGCCAGCAGGCGCGAACTAGCGGGATTCGATGAGCAGTTCTTC. The chain uses TRBV4-1 and TRBJ2-1; 10 nucleotides line up with TRBD2. Germline V gene lookup returns CDR1 MGHRA and CDR2 YSYEKL. V trimming: 6 bases; J trimming: 8 bases; junction bases outside the gene matches: 10. The CDR3 consists of 15 residues.

This clone has only a few counts. The CDR3 protein is CAIRDSSSTDTQYF. CDR3 sequence (DNA): TGTGCCATCAGAGACTCTTCTAGCACAGATACGCAGTATTTT. The chain joins TRBV10-3 to TRBJ2-3, with unresolved D. Germline CDR1 and CDR2: ENHRY and SYGVKD. This CDR3 contains 14 residues. Deletions cut 6 bases from V and 0 bases from J, with 10 bases between.